Listed below are T cell receptor beta chains from one sample, sequenced in a study of shared clonotypes between healthy human individuals. Assay: immunoSEQ multiplex PCR; the TCRdb copy retains only in-frame clones and omits some. The sample has about 2.4 million clones, more than 85% seen once. The sequenced sample was naive CD4+ T cells from PBMCs. These receptors all stem from a man aged 18-30 years in good health. Some clones in this sample may be carry-over from other donors' samples. Both conserved end residues are part of each CDR3. A D gene is named only where the DNA matches it firmly. Clone size, where shown, is once, few, many, or a class for clones that have expanded.

d_gene,v_gene,abundance,j_gene,CDR3nt,CDR3aa
TRBD2,TRBV5-8,-,TRBJ2-3,TGTGCCAGCAGCTTGGCCGGGACTAGCGGGAGCAAAGATACGCAGTATTTT,CASSLAGTSGSKDTQYF
-,TRBV5-4,-,TRBJ2-5,TGTGCCAGCAGCTTGGTTGGGGGAGAGACCCAGTACTTC,CASSLVGGETQYF
TRBD2,TRBV14,-,TRBJ2-3,TGTGCCAGCAGCCATCCGCTAGCGGGAGACTCAGATACGCAGTATTTT,CASSHPLAGDSDTQYF
-,TRBV4-2,-,TRBJ1-1,TGTGCCAGCAGCCAAGATTGGGGGGTGAACACTGAAGCTTTCTTT,CASSQDWGVNTEAFF
-,TRBV2,-,TRBJ2-3,TGTGCCAGCAGCTATAGCGATAGCACAGATACGCAGTATTTT,CASSYSDSTDTQYF
TRBD2,TRBV27,-,TRBJ2-3,TGTGCCAGCAGTTTAAACTTGCTAGCGGTACTAACAGATACGCAGTATTTT,CASSLNLLAVLTDTQYF
TRBD1,TRBV20-1,-,TRBJ2-1,TGCAGCGCGACAGGGTCCGGTGAGCAGTTCTTC,CSATGSGEQFF
TRBD2,TRBV11-3,-,TRBJ2-2,TGTGCCAGCAGCCCTTCCGGGACTAGGACATCTGGGGAGCTGTTTTTT,CASSPSGTRTSGELFF
-,TRBV28,-,TRBJ1-5,TGTGCCAGCAGTCTACTTAATCAGCCCCAGCATTTT,CASSLLNQPQHF
-,TRBV4-2,once,TRBJ2-7,TGTGCCAGCAGCCAAGATCCGGGGGGCCGCACCTACGAGCAGTACTTC,CASSQDPGGRTYEQYF